Here is one TCR beta chain with its context. Its antigen is unknown. This specimen belongs to a study of PD-1 blockade in classical Hodgkin lymphoma. Study-level background: Intravenous infusions of nivolumab 3 mg/kg reached patients every 2 weeks. Study-wide points: The authors have not defined what causes the repertoire differences, possibly disease activity or prior therapy. Whereas CD4+ TCR diversity had risen significantly by C4D1, CD8+ TCR diversity had not. A reduction in baseline TCR diversity was reportedly seen in newly diagnosed patients relative to healthy donors.

CDR1 and CDR2 (germline): GTSNPN, SVGIG (reference sequence). With 0 bases removed from V and 12 bases from J, the gap between germline ends came to 15 bases. The CDR3 consists of 13 residues. The method was immunoSEQ multiplex PCR; TCRdb's version includes in-frame clones alone and lacks a portion of them. Seen here are approximately 20,000 clones, around three quarters observed once, and the top ten hold 17%. All the patients suffered relapse after autologous stem cell transplantation, and brentuximab vedotin exposure differed. The genes are TRBV30 and TRBJ2-1; no clear D gene. The input for sequencing was peripheral blood mononuclear cells (PBMCs), taken before the second cycle of nivolumab. The receptor was isolated from a human donor with classical Hodgkin lymphoma. CDR3 coding DNA: TGTGCCTGGAGTGTACGGCAGCTGCCCGTGCAGTTCTTC. Translation gives CAWSVRQLPVQFF.